This T cell receptor (beta chain) was recovered during a study of OX40 agonist ivuxolimab in advanced cancers. In the study overall: At about 81% male, the cohort had a mean age of 60 years, ranging from about 23 to 79. General study findings and limits: With doses of 0.1 to 3.0 mg/kg, CD4+ and CD8+ blood T cells had undergone clonal expansion by week 6.

Germline CDR1 SGHKS, CDR2 YYEKEE (reference sequence). This CDR3 is built from 14 residues. V lost 0 bases, J lost 0 bases, and 3 bases lay in between. This clone occurred once. Its antigen remains unidentified. The assay was immunoSEQ multiplex PCR, and TCRdb's table has in-frame clones only and misses some. The sample yields 99,000 or so clones, roughly 95% seen once. Any history of autoimmune disease or systemic immunosuppression disqualified patients. On cycle 4 day 1 and cycle 7 day 1, as well as at baseline, blood was sampled. Sample: CD4+ or CD8+ T cells sorted from blood, taken in a trial of the OX40 agonist ivuxolimab. This TCR was sampled from an adult with an advanced solid tumor such as melanoma, head and neck, liver or kidney cancer. This chain joins TRBV5-5 and TRBJ2-2; D gene uncertain. DNA for the CDR3: TGTGCCAGCAGCTTGGGATCGAACACCGGGGAGCTGTTTTTT. Residues: CASSLGSNTGELFF.